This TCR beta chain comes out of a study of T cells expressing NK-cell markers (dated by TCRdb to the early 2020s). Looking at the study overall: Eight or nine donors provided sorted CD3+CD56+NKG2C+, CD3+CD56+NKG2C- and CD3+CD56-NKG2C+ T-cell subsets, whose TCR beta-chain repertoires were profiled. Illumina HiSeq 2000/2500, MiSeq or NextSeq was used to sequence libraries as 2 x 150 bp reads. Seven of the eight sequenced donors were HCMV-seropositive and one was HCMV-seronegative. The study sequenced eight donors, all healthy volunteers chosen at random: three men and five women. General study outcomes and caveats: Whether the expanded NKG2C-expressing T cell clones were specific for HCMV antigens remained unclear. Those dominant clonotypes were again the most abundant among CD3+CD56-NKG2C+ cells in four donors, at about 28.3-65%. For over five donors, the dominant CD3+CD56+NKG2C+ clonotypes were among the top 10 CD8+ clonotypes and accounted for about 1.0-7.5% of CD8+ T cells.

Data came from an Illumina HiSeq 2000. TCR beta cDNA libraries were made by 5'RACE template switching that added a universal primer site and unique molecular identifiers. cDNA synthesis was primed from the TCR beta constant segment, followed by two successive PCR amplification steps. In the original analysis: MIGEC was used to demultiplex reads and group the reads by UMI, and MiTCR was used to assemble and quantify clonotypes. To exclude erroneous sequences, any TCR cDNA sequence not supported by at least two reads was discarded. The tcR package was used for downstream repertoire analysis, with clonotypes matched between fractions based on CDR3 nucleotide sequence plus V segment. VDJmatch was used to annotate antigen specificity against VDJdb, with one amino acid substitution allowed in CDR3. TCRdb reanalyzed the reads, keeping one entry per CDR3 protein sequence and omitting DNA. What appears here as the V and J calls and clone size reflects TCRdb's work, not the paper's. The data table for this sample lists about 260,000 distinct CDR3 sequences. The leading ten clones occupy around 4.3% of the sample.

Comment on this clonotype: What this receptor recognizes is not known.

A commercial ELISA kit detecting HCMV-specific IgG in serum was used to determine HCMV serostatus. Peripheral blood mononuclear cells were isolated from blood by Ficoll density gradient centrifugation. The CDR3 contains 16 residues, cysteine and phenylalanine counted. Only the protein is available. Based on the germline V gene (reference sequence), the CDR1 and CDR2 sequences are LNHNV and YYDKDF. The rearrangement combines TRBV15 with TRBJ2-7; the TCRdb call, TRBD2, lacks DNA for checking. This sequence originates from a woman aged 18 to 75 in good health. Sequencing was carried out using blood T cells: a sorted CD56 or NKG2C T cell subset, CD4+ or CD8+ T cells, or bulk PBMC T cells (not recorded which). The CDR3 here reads CATSRGGLAGTYEQYF.